What follows are 11 T cell receptor beta chains derived from one specimen sequenced in a study of blood T cell repertoires in COVID-19. Profiling relied on immunoSEQ multiplex PCR, and the TCRdb table lists in-frame clones only, not all of them. The repertoire includes roughly 230,000 clones, around four fifths of them detected once, and about 6.3% sits in the top ten. Sequencing used peripheral blood. The receptors here all came from an older woman with active or convalescent COVID-19.

This CDR3 is CASSFLLTRGYTF. The CDR3 region has the DNA TGTGCCAGCAGTTTTCTGTTGACAAGGGGCTACACCTTC. V and J are TRBV12-3 or TRBV12-4 and TRBJ1-2, with unresolved D. V was shortened by 3 bases and J by 8 bases, with 13 bases between the two germline ends. The CDR3 loop spans 13 amino acids.

J is TRBJ2-7 and V is TRBV6-6; tentative D call: TRBD2 (5 bases). With 4 bases removed from V and 2 bases from J, the gap between germline ends came to 9 bases. Germline lookup yields CDR1 MNHNY and CDR2 SVGAGI (reference sequence). The CDR3 is 13 residues long. CDR3 coding DNA: TGTGCCAGCAGTTCGGGAAATACCTACGAGCAGTACTTC. As protein: CASSSGNTYEQYF.

V is TRBV18 and J is TRBJ2-7; 8 positions match TRBD1. The CDR3 consists of 13 residues. Germline CDR1 reads KGHSH; CDR2 reads LQKENI. V lost 3 bases and J lost 7; bases outside the gene matches: 5. This CDR3 reads CASSPTGAREQYF. For the CDR3, the DNA is TGTGCCAGCTCACCGACAGGGGCTCGGGAGCAGTACTTC.

Details on this clone: Other nucleotide sequences in the sample specify the same CDR3. The rearrangement joins TRBV6-6 to TRBJ1-5; possibly TRBD1 for D (6 bases). Germline CDR1 and CDR2: MNHNY and SVGAGI (reference sequence). Between the trimmed V and J ends, which lost 0 bases and 1 base, there was a span of 7 bases. The CDR3 totals 15 residues. The CDR3 sequence: CASSYSGGSNQPQHF. The CDR3 bases are TGTGCCAGCAGTTACTCAGGGGGAAGCAATCAGCCCCAGCATTTT.

The rearrangement links TRBV30 to TRBJ1-5; no clear D gene. CDR3 length: 13 amino acids. V dropped 5 bases and J dropped 0 bases, with 8 bases sitting between them. CDR1 is GTSNPN and CDR2 is SVGIG in the germline V gene (reference sequence). CDR3 protein: CAWSDYSNQPQHF. The CDR3 DNA follows: TGTGCCTGGTCAGATTATAGCAATCAGCCCCAGCATTTT.

This chain joins TRBV5-6 and TRBJ2-3, with D possibly matching TRBD2 (6 bases). The CDR3 runs to 14 residues. Germline assignment: CDR1 SGHDT and CDR2 YYEEEE. V was shortened by 4 bases and J by 5 bases, with 14 bases between the two germline ends. CDR3: CASSPGRFGDTQYF. Written as DNA, the CDR3 is TGTGCCAGCAGCCCAGGGAGGTTTGGAGATACGCAGTATTTT.

This chain uses TRBV4-1 with TRBJ1-1, with a possible D match to TRBD1 (5 bases). Germline V gene sequence: CDR1 MGHRA, CDR2 YSYEKL. The CDR3 sequence is 15 residues long. V was pared by 5 bases and J by 0 bases, with 13 bases between. CDR3 nucleotide sequence: TGCGCCAGCAGCGAAAAGACAGAGATGAACACTGAAGCTTTCTTT. It specifies CASSEKTEMNTEAFF.

The table lists this clone with a few counts. The J gene is TRBJ1-5, the V gene TRBV7-6; no clear D. This CDR3 comprises 15 residues. V was pared by 1 base and J by 7 bases, with 14 bases between. Per the germline V gene, CDR1 is SGHVS and CDR2 is FNYEAQ. The CDR3 spells CASSLGGGSRQPQHF. In nucleotides, the CDR3 is TGTGCCAGCAGCTTAGGGGGAGGTTCCAGGCAGCCCCAGCATTTT.

V and J are TRBV10-3 and TRBJ2-3; the match to TRBD1 covers 11 bases. The CDR3 consists of 14 residues. CDR1 is ENHRY, CDR2 SYGVKD, per germline. V lost 6 bases, J lost 4 bases, and 3 bases stayed unmatched. CDR3 sequence: CAIRLDRGPDTQYF. The DNA of the CDR3 is TGTGCCATCAGATTGGACAGGGGGCCAGATACGCAGTATTTT.

The J gene is TRBJ1-4, the V gene TRBV24-1; 9 bases line up with TRBD1. CDR1 is KGHDR and CDR2 is SFDVKD in the germline V gene. The CDR3 totals 14 residues. V was clipped by 5 bases and J by 8 bases; unmatched bases: 5. CDR3 sequence: CATSVGTGWEKLFF. CDR3 nucleotide sequence: TGTGCCACCAGTGTGGGGACAGGGTGGGAAAAACTGTTTTTT.

V gene TRBV9 combines with J gene TRBJ1-6; 7 bases match TRBD1. With 5 bases clipped from V and 0 bases from J, the junction kept 5 bases outside the gene matches. This CDR3 spans 16 amino acids. Germline CDR1 SGDLS, CDR2 YYNGEE. The CDR3 nucleotides read TGTGCCAGCAGACAGGGGCCGAGCTCCTATAATTCACCCCTCCACTTT. This translates into CASRQGPSSYNSPLHF.